These T cell receptor beta chains were read from a single sample in a study of CD8 T cells in Susac syndrome. TCRdb used MiXCR to reprocess the immunoSEQ multiplex PCR reads, holding one entry per CDR3 protein. Among 77,000 or so distinct CDR3 sequences, under 95% were seen once, and the ten largest hold 0.4% to 0.55%. The sample taken for sequencing was CD4+ T cells from PBMCs. The receptors come from a human donor with Susac syndrome. Both conserved end residues are trimmed from each CDR3. Where a row states a size, it is once, few, many or the class of an expanded clone; other rows omit it.

v_call	clone_size	j_call	cdr3_aa
TRBV19	-	TRBJ2-6	ASITGSHSGANVLT
TRBV6-1	-	TRBJ2-4	ASHRGERNIQY
TRBV3-1	-	TRBJ1-5	ASSRGQTNQPQH
TRBV6-6	-	TRBJ2-5	ASSLGTSGRRETQY
TRBV2	-	TRBJ1-1	ASSVGPVGTEAF
TRBV3-1	-	TRBJ2-2	ASSQSDAGELF
TRBV20-1	-	TRBJ2-7	SVRTGPNEQY
TRBV7-2	-	TRBJ2-7	ASSPLAGGDEQY
TRBV24-1	few	TRBJ2-1	ATAQSASYNEQF
TRBV6-6	-	TRBJ2-5	ASSTTGLAKETQY
TRBV6-6	-	TRBJ1-5	ASSRTGGRQPQH
TRBV7-9	-	TRBJ2-5	ASSLTVVETQY
TRBV28	-	TRBJ1-3	ASSPLTGTGNTIY
TRBV27	-	TRBJ1-2	ASSLNRPADGYT
TRBV7-2	-	TRBJ2-5	ASSPRRKKETQY
TRBV14	once	TRBJ1-4	ASSQETGVFEKLF
TRBV7-2	-	TRBJ2-3	ASSLAAGVGTDTQY
TRBV5-1	-	TRBJ2-5	ASSLGGAMFETQY
TRBV7-9	-	TRBJ2-1	ASSTPQGGWEQF
TRBV7-2	-	TRBJ2-3	ASSLDRWGGADTQY
TRBV28	-	TRBJ2-7	ASSWTVSYEQY
TRBV7-6	-	TRBJ2-3	ASSNRPTDTQY